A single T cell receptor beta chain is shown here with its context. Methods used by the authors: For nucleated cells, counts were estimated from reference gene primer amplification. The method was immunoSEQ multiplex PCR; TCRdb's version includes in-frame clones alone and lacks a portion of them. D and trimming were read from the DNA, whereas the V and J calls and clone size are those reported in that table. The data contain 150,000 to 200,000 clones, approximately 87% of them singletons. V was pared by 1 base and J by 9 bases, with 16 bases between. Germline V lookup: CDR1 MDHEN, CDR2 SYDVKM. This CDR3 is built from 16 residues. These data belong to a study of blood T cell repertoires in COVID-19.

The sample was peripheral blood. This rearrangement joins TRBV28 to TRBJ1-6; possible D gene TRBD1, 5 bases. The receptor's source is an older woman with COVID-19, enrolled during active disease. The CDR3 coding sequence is TGTGCCAGCAGTTTATTGTCGGCAGGACAATTTTCACCCCTCCACTTT. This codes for CASSLLSAGQFSPLHF. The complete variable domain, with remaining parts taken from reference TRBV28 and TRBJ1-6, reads DVKVTQSSRYLVKRTGEKVFLECVQDMDHENMFWYRQDPGLGLRLIYFSYDVKMKEKGDIPEGYSVSREKKERFSLILESASTNQTSMYLCASSLLSAGQFSPLHFGNGTRLTVT.